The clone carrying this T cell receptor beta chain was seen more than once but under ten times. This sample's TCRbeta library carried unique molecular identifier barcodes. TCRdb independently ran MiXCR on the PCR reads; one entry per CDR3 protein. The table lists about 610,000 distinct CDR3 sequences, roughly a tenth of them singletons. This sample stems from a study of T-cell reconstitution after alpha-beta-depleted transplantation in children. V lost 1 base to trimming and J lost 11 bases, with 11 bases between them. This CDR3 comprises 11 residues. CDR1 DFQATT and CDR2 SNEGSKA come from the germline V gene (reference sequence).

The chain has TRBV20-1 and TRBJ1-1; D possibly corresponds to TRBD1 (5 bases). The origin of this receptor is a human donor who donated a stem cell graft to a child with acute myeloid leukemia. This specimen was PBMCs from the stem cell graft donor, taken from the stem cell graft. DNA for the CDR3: TGCAGTGCTAGAGCGGGGCCTGGCGCTTTCTTT. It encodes CSARAGPGAFF.